The 4 T cell receptor beta chains below were found in one sample sequenced in a study of OX40 agonist ivuxolimab in advanced cancers. Assay used: immunoSEQ multiplex PCR; TCRdb lists only in-frame clones, some missing. The data show roughly 67,000 clones, with 70% to 90% seen just once and 5% held by the top ten. The specimen comprised CD4+ or CD8+ T cells sorted from blood, sampled in a trial of the OX40 agonist ivuxolimab. Receptors were obtained from an adult with an advanced solid tumor such as melanoma, head and neck, liver or kidney cancer.

The chain recombines TRBV15 with TRBJ1-1, with 8 positions matching TRBD1. CDR1 is LNHNV, CDR2 YYDKDF, per germline (reference sequence). The CDR3 loop spans 15 amino acids. V was pared by 1 base and J by 1 base, with 2 bases of the junction left unmatched. The DNA of the CDR3 is TGTGCCACCAGCAGAGCCGGGACAGGGAACACTGAAGCTTTCTTT. Protein sequence: CATSRAGTGNTEAFF. The full variable domain, with the rest looked up from reference TRBV15 and TRBJ1-1, is DAMVIQNPRYQVTQFGKPVTLSCSQTLNHNVMYWYQQKSSQAPKLLFHYYDKDFNNEADTPDNFQSRRPNTSFCFLDIRSPGLGDTAMYLCATSRAGTGNTEAFFGQGTRLTVV.

This chain joins TRBV27 and TRBJ1-2; tentatively, D is TRBD1 (5 bases). V lost 2 bases to trimming and J lost 3 bases, with 13 bases between them. The CDR3 runs 15 residues. Germline V lookup: CDR1 MNHEY, CDR2 SMNVEV (reference sequence). DNA for the CDR3: TGTGCCAGCAGTTTAATGGGGCGGGTCGACTATGGCTACACCTTC. This encodes CASSLMGRVDYGYTF.

J is TRBJ1-2 and V is TRBV7-2; a possible D gene is TRBD1 (5 bases). There are 15 residues in the CDR3. Germline V lookup: CDR1 SGHTA, CDR2 FQGNSA. V was clipped by 5 bases and J by 6 bases, with 19 bases between them. The CDR3 DNA reads as TGTGCCAGCAGCGTATTGATGCTTTGGGGCGATGGCTACACCTTC. Its translation: CASSVLMLWGDGYTF.

The chain links TRBV7-9 to TRBJ2-5, with 8 bases matching TRBD1. The CDR3 length is 13 residues. Looked up from germline, CDR1 is SEHNR and CDR2 is FQNEAQ (reference sequence). J was trimmed by 5 bases and V by 3 bases; bases with no gene match: 2. CDR3 sequence: CASSLTGAETQYF. The CDR3 DNA is TGTGCCAGCAGCTTGACAGGGGCGGAGACCCAGTACTTC.